The 31 T cell receptor beta chains given below trace back to one sample, sequenced in a study of blood T cell repertoires in COVID-19. Measured with immunoSEQ multiplex PCR; TCRdb has only the in-frame clones, and not every one. The sample consists of about 210,000 clones, around four fifths of them appearing once. The sample comprised peripheral blood. These receptors all come from a man between 50 and 59 years old with active or convalescent COVID-19.

The genes are TRBV7-6 and TRBJ1-1; a weak D match, TRBD1 (5 bases). Between the trimmed V and J ends, which lost 2 bases and 5 bases, there was a span of 12 bases. The CDR3 loop spans 14 amino acids. Looked up from germline, CDR1 is SGHVS and CDR2 is FNYEAQ. The CDR3 DNA reads TGTGCCAGCAGCTTAAGGGGCAGGAAGACTGAAGCTTTCTTT. Translated, it gives CASSLRGRKTEAFF.

This clone was detected a few times. The genes are TRBV7-8 and TRBJ1-4, with a tentative D call TRBD1 (6 bases). The CDR3 is made up of 15 amino acids. From germline, CDR1 is SGHVS and CDR2 FQNEAQ. The V end was cut by 7 bases, the J end by 8 bases, with 20 bases between. CDR3 nucleotides: TGTGCCAGCAACGGAAGGGAGCAGGGGCTCGAAAAACTGTTTTTT. Protein product: CASNGREQGLEKLFF.

V gene TRBV9 combines with J gene TRBJ2-6; 8 nucleotides line up with TRBD1. Germline loops: CDR1 SGDLS, CDR2 YYNGEE. The junction had 11 bases not matched to a gene; V was cut back by 0 bases and J by 0 bases. This CDR3 has 20 residues. The CDR3 here is CASSVVGDRGPVSGANVLTF. In nucleotides, the CDR3 is TGTGCCAGCAGCGTAGTCGGTGACAGGGGCCCTGTCTCTGGGGCCAACGTCCTGACTTTC.

This clone was found once. An end of the junction does not agree with germline; a read error may underlie this. This chain connects TRBV9 to TRBJ2-5, with TRBD2 identical over 10 bases. Germline V lookup: CDR1 SGDLS, CDR2 YYNGEE. The CDR3 has 14 amino acids. The CDR3 region is CASSVESLAGAPNF. The DNA of the CDR3 is TGTGCCAGCAGCGTAGAAAGTCTAGCGGGGGCCCCAAACTTC. Full variable domain (outside the CDR3, taken from reference TRBV9 and TRBJ2-5): DSGVTQTPKHLITATGQRVTLRCSPRSGDLSVYWYQQSLDQGLQFLIQYYNGEERAKGNILERFSAQQFPDLHSELNLSSLELGDSALYFCASSVESLAGAPNFGPGTRLLVL.

The chain employs TRBV6-2 or TRBV6-3 and TRBJ1-2, with D maybe TRBD1 (6 bases). This CDR3 comprises 14 residues. Germline V gene lookup returns CDR1 MNHEY and CDR2 SVGEGT. With 8 bases removed from V and 2 bases from J, the gap between germline ends came to 15 bases. The CDR3 sequence: CASRRGQTNYGYTF. DNA of the CDR3: TGTGCCAGCCGCCGAGGACAGACCAACTATGGCTACACCTTC.

V is TRBV19 and J is TRBJ1-2; 10 bases fit TRBD1. V lost 5 bases and J lost 4; bases outside the gene matches: 10. The CDR3 length is 16 residues. Germline V gene lookup returns CDR1 LNHDA and CDR2 SQIVND (reference sequence). CDR3 DNA: TGTGCCAGTAGTCTCCACCGGACAGGGGGAGGCTATGGCTACACCTTC. It encodes CASSLHRTGGGYGYTF.

This sequence joins TRBV28 and TRBJ2-7; a possible D gene is TRBD1 (5 bases). The germline gives CDR1 MDHEN, CDR2 SYDVKM. CDR3 length equals 12 residues. Trimming took 2 bases from V and 6 from J, leaving 8 bases between them. CDR3 sequence (DNA): TGTGCCAGCAGTTTAAAGGGGCGCGAGCAGTACTTC. This encodes CASSLKGREQYF.

The chain has TRBV11-2 and TRBJ2-3; D remains unclear. The V end lost 1 base, the J end lost 6 bases, and 5 bases lay between the germline ends. The CDR3 runs 12 residues. The germline V gene has CDR1 SGHAT and CDR2 FQNNGV. CDR3 DNA sequence: TGTGCCAGCAGCTTAGGAGTGGATACGCAGTATTTT. Translating gives CASSLGVDTQYF.

The chain recombines TRBV30 with TRBJ2-3; 7 bases fit TRBD1. Per the germline V gene, CDR1 is GTSNPN and CDR2 is SVGIG (reference sequence). This CDR3 region has 14 residues. Trimming cost V 2 bases and J 2 bases; bases outside gene matches: 4. CDR3 region: CAWSPDRNTDTQYF. CDR3 coding DNA: TGTGCCTGGAGTCCGGACAGGAACACAGATACGCAGTATTTT.

This clone came up once. The chain recombines TRBV20-1 with TRBJ1-2; D unresolved. The CDR3 is 16 residues long. Trimming removed 3 bases from V and 2 bases from J, with 19 bases in between. The germline gives CDR1 DFQATT, CDR2 SNEGSKA (reference sequence). CDR3 amino acids: CSASLRRTTTNYGYTF. CDR3 DNA: TGCAGTGCTAGTCTCCGACGGACGACTACGAACTATGGCTACACCTTC.

This chain uses TRBV19 with TRBJ1-1; D may be TRBD1 (5 bases). The V end lost 5 bases, the J end lost 2 bases, and 12 bases lay between the germline ends. CDR1 is LNHDA and CDR2 is SQIVND in the germline V gene (reference sequence). The CDR3 spans 14 residues. The CDR3, as DNA: TGTGCCAGTAGTTTGGGACTGAGCAACACTGAAGCTTTCTTT. Amino acid sequence: CASSLGLSNTEAFF.

The CDR3 sequence: CASRLLADTDTQYF. As DNA, the CDR3 is TGTGCCAGCAGACTACTAGCGGACACAGATACGCAGTATTTT. J is TRBJ2-3 and V is TRBV3-1 (or the pseudogene TRBV3-2), with TRBD2 matching 8 bases. The V gene end was trimmed by 6 bases and the J gene end by 2 bases; junction bases not matched to a gene: 4. The CDR3 is made up of 14 amino acids. The V gene's germline CDR1 is LGHDT and CDR2 YNNKEL (reference sequence).

This rearrangement joins TRBV19 to TRBJ1-5; 7 bases are a match to TRBD1. V lost 8 bases to trimming and J lost 2 bases; unmatched junction nucleotides: 15. The germline V gene has CDR1 LNHDA and CDR2 SQIVND (reference sequence). This CDR3 contains 17 residues. CDR3 coding DNA: TGTGCCAGTCAGTCCTACAGGGGAACAAGGGGCAATCAGCCCCAGCATTTT. It is translated as CASQSYRGTRGNQPQHF.

The chain joins TRBV9 to TRBJ2-3; maybe TRBD1 (5 bases). Germline V gives CDR1 SGDLS, CDR2 YYNGEE. CDR3 length equals 14 residues. Trimming removed 3 bases at V and 6 bases at J, with 14 bases between. The CDR3 sequence: CASSASGKLDTQYF. DNA of the CDR3: TGTGCCAGCAGCGCGTCAGGGAAGTTGGATACGCAGTATTTT.

The V and J genes are TRBV27 and TRBJ2-4; maybe TRBD1 (6 bases). The germline V gene has CDR1 MNHEY and CDR2 SMNVEV (reference sequence). V was clipped by 8 bases and J by 9 bases, with 17 bases between them. The CDR3 runs 13 residues. The CDR3 nucleotides are TGTGCCAGCGCTCGGTCCCCAGGGGTCATTCAGTACTTC. Protein sequence: CASARSPGVIQYF.

V and J are TRBV4-3 and TRBJ2-1; D is unclear. CDR3 size: 14 residues. Trimming left V 0 bases short and J 4 bases short, with 7 bases between. CDR1 is LGHNA, CDR2 YSLEER, per germline. The CDR3 loop is CASSQDGRYNEQFF. In DNA form, the CDR3 reads TGCGCCAGCAGCCAAGATGGCAGATACAATGAGCAGTTCTTC.

DNA for the CDR3: TGTGCCAGCAGCCACAGACAGGGGGCCCAGTACTTC. This gives the protein CASSHRQGAQYF. This chain uses TRBV3-1 (or the pseudogene TRBV3-2) with TRBJ2-5, with 9 nucleotides matching TRBD1. With V trimmed by 3 bases and J by 9 bases, 2 bases remained unmatched. Germline lookup yields CDR1 LGHDT and CDR2 YNNKEL (reference sequence). This CDR3 region has 12 residues.

The rearrangement links TRBV5-1 to TRBJ2-1, with TRBD2 as a possible D gene (6 bases). The V end lost 0 bases, the J end lost 1 base, and 8 bases lay between the germline ends. Per the germline V gene, CDR1 is SGHRS and CDR2 is YFSETQ. CDR3 size: 15 residues. The CDR3 region has the DNA TGCGCCAGCAGCTTGGCCCGGGAGTCCTACAATGAGCAGTTCTTC. Encoded protein: CASSLARESYNEQFF.

This clone was found a few times. At the DNA level, this CDR3 is encoded by other sequences in the same sample as well. The gene calls are TRBV5-1 and TRBJ1-1; D perhaps matches TRBD1 (6 bases). The CDR3 is made up of 14 amino acids. CDR1 is SGHRS, CDR2 YFSETQ, per germline. V was trimmed by 0 bases and J by 2 bases, leaving 8 bases between them. This chain's CDR3 is CASSLDRVNTEAFF. DNA for the CDR3: TGCGCCAGCAGCTTGGACAGGGTTAACACTGAAGCTTTCTTT.

This clone was seen only once. This chain links TRBV15 with TRBJ2-1; D unclear. V lost 0 bases and J 3 bases, leaving 6 bases between the germline ends. CDR3 size: 14 residues. Per germline, CDR1 LNHNV and CDR2 YYDKDF (reference sequence). DNA of the CDR3: TGTGCCACCAGCAGAGATCAGGACTACAATGAGCAGTTCTTC. This gives the protein CATSRDQDYNEQFF. Looking up the rest from reference TRBV15 and TRBJ2-1 gives the full variable domain: DAMVIQNPRYQVTQFGKPVTLSCSQTLNHNVMYWYQQKSSQAPKLLFHYYDKDFNNEADTPDNFQSRRPNTSFCFLDIRSPGLGDTAMYLCATSRDQDYNEQFFGPGTRLTVL.

This clone appeared once. The CDR3 region has the DNA TGTGCCAGCAGCCAAGGAACAGGTCCCTACGAGCAGTACTTC. Translated, it gives CASSQGTGPYEQYF. The V and J genes are TRBV3-1 (or the pseudogene TRBV3-2) and TRBJ2-7, with TRBD1 as a possible D gene (5 bases). Looked up from germline, CDR1 is LGHDT and CDR2 is YNNKEL (reference sequence). Trimming pared 1 base from V and 2 bases from J, leaving 9 bases between. The CDR3 contains 14 residues.

The sample holds one count of this clone. The genes are TRBV5-4 and TRBJ1-3, with 9 bases aligning to TRBD1. CDR1 SGHNT and CDR2 YYREEE come from the germline V gene (reference sequence). The CDR3 runs 13 residues. Losses at the gene ends were 3 bases for V and 6 bases for J; bases not matched to a gene: 1. CDR3 sequence: CASSWDRENTIYF. The DNA of the CDR3 is TGTGCCAGCAGCTGGGACAGGGAAAACACCATATATTTT.

The chain carries TRBV11-2 and TRBJ1-2; 9 bases line up with TRBD1. In germline, CDR1 is SGHAT, CDR2 FQNNGV. Trimming cost V 1 base and J 6 bases; bases outside gene matches: 9. This CDR3 spans 16 amino acids. CDR3 region: CASSLGVVGTGHGYTF. As DNA, the CDR3 is TGTGCCAGCAGCTTAGGTGTGGTCGGGACAGGGCATGGCTACACCTTC.

The rearrangement links TRBV30 to TRBJ1-5; perhaps TRBD1 as D (6 bases). Between the trimmed V and J ends, which lost 0 bases and 5 bases, there was a span of 11 bases. The germline V gene encodes CDR1 GTSNPN and CDR2 SVGIG (reference sequence). The length of the CDR3 is 14 residues. The DNA of the CDR3 is TGTGCCTGGAGTGTCCATGGGGGCGATCAGCCCCAGCATTTT. This gives the protein CAWSVHGGDQPQHF.

The table lists this clone with a count of one. The chain recombines TRBV7-2 with TRBJ1-3; D is perhaps TRBD1 (5 bases). From germline, CDR1 is SGHTA and CDR2 FQGNSA. This CDR3 has 16 amino acids. V gave up 0 bases and J gave up 0 bases, with 9 bases separating them. In nucleotides, the CDR3 is TGTGCCAGCAGCTTAGCCGCGACAGTCTCTGGAAACACCATATATTTT. It specifies CASSLAATVSGNTIYF.

The chain joins TRBV19 to TRBJ2-1, with 8 bases matching TRBD2. The CDR3 is 15 amino acids. The germline gives CDR1 LNHDA, CDR2 SQIVND (reference sequence). Trimming at V came to 6 bases and at J to 4 bases, leaving 8 bases not matched to a gene. CDR3 amino acids: CASRLDGGGYNEQFF. The DNA for the CDR3 is TGTGCCAGTAGGCTCGACGGGGGGGGATACAATGAGCAGTTCTTC.

The V call is TRBV10-3, the J call TRBJ1-2, with D maybe TRBD1 (5 bases). The CDR3 has 15 residues. The germline V gene encodes CDR1 ENHRY and CDR2 SYGVKD. The V end lost 2 bases, the J end lost 6 bases, and 16 bases lay between the germline ends. The CDR3 loop reads CAISEKFQGGNGYTF. DNA for the CDR3: TGTGCCATCAGTGAGAAATTCCAGGGCGGGAATGGCTACACCTTC.

This chain connects TRBV30 to TRBJ1-2; D call uncertain. The V and J ends lost 0 bases and 2 bases respectively, with 7 bases between them. CDR3 length: 13 amino acids. Germline V gene data show CDR1 as GTSNPN and CDR2 as SVGIG (reference sequence). The CDR3 loop reads CAWSVPPNYGYTF. The CDR3 region has the DNA TGTGCCTGGAGTGTTCCCCCAAACTATGGCTACACCTTC.

This clone was seen just once. The V call is TRBV7-2, the J call TRBJ2-1; D uncertain. This CDR3 has 15 amino acids. Germline lookup yields CDR1 SGHTA and CDR2 FQGNSA. Trimming shortened V by 5 bases and J by 5 bases, and 16 bases separated the two germline ends. The CDR3 nucleotides are TGTGCCAGCAGCCCTACTATTATTTCGGACAATGAGCAGTTCTTC. Its protein product is CASSPTIISDNEQFF.

This clone was seen a single time. The J gene is TRBJ2-2, the V gene TRBV6-5; 7 bases agree with TRBD1. The CDR3 is 14 residues long. Looked up from germline, CDR1 is MNHEY and CDR2 is SVGAGI. Trimming at V came to 10 bases and at J to 1 base, leaving 6 bases not matched to a gene. The CDR3 sequence is CATTGQRNTGELFF. CDR3 nucleotides: TGTGCCACCACGGGACAGAGGAACACCGGGGAGCTGTTTTTT.

This clone was seen once. Other DNA sequences in this specimen translate into the identical CDR3. V and J are TRBV28 and TRBJ1-1, with D maybe TRBD1 (6 bases). Deletions cut 3 bases from V and 8 bases from J, with 10 bases between. The CDR3 has 12 residues. The germline gives CDR1 MDHEN, CDR2 SYDVKM. The CDR3 loop is CASSLGGAEAFF. CDR3 bases: TGTGCCAGCAGTTTGGGGGGGGCAGAAGCTTTCTTT.